This T cell receptor (beta chain) was identified in a study of monozygotic twins with inflammatory bowel disease. TCRdb derives one entry per CDR3 protein from the 5' RACE reads, leaving out DNA. In total, the table holds approximately 400,000 distinct CDR3 sequences. Germline values: CDR1 SNHLY, CDR2 FYNNEI. CDR3 size: 14 residues. This receptor was taken from a human donor with ulcerative colitis or Crohn's disease, or a healthy co-twin of an affected twin (not recorded which). The specimen sequenced was blood. This sequence joins TRBV2 and TRBJ2-7. This chain's CDR3 is CATGTGSASYEQYF.